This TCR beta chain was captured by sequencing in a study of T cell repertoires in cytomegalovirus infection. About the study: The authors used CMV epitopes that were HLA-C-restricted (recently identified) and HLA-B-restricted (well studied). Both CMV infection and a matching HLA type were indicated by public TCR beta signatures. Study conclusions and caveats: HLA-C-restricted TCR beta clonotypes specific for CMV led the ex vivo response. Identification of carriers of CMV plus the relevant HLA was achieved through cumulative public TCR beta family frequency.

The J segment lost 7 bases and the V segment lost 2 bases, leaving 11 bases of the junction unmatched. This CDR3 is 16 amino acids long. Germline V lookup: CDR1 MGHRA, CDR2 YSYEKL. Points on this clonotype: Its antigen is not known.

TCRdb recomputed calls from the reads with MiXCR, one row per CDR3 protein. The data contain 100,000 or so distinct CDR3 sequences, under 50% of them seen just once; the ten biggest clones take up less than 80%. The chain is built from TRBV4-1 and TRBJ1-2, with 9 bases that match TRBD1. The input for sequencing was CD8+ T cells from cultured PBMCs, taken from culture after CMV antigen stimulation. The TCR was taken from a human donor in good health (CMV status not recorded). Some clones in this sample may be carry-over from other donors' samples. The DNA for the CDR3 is TGCGCCAGCAGCCAATTAGTGACGGGACAGGGAGGTGGCTACACCTTC. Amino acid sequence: CASSQLVTGQGGGYTF.